The source of this TCR beta chain is a study of T cells in Graves' hyperthyroidism and ophthalmopathy. Broader study findings: Most thyroid clonotypes expanded above 0.001 appeared in blood too.

Ten or more counts support this clonotype. Its antigen is currently unknown. Ophthalmopathy patients all had a Clinical Activity Score of at least 3, a NOSPECS grade of at least 4 and disease under 3 months old. Investigators excluded patients with uncontrolled infection, other autoimmune disease, pregnancy or lactation. Each diagnosis was grounded in clinical symptoms, serum thyroxine and TRAb, thyroid ultrasound, and orbital computed tomography. Template material for amplifying TCR beta CDR3 regions consisted of RNA transcripts. First-round RT-PCR of the TCR CDR3 relied on the HTBI primer set. Via MiXCR, TCRdb re-called the multiplex PCR reads, giving one row per CDR3 protein. In the table there are about 270,000 distinct CDR3 sequences, approximately 23% of which are singletons. CDR3 size: 20 residues. CDR1 is MNHEY, CDR2 SMNVEV, per germline (reference sequence). V shed 7 bases and J shed 0 bases, with 25 bases lying between them.

The V and J genes are TRBV27 and TRBJ1-6, with D uncertain. Sequenced: blood. This sequence was found in a woman between 40 and 55 years old with Graves' ophthalmopathy. CDR3 bases: TGTGCCAGCAAGATTCCGAGGCACCACCCCTTGAGCTCCTATAATTCACCCCTCCACTTT. The encoded protein is CASKIPRHHPLSSYNSPLHF.